This T cell receptor beta chain was profiled in a study of tissue T cells after allogeneic stem cell transplantation (dated 2022 in TCRdb). With respect to the entire study: Every GVHD patient got a graft from a donor, with four grafts unmodified and three CD34-selected to deplete T cells. Using research autopsies of patients with and without GVHD, plus mouse models of GVHD, the study profiled TCR beta repertoires across many tissues. For tissues with multiple samples, a pathologist reviewed H&E sections and gave sequencing priority to samples with histologically apparent lymphocytes. The human part of the study was a prospective observational study with no blinding and no randomization. Overall results and qualifications from the work: The patient cohort was small and clinically heterogeneous, and sampling depth was acknowledged as a limitation. The study did not determine which tissue TCRs were alloreactive or antigen-specific, and some clones might have been persisting host cells. Not many T cell clones showed up in more than one patient, yet clustering based on motifs uncovered repertoire signatures that were shared across patients in a tissue-specific way. Within patients, how anatomically similar tissues were was a major factor shaping TCR repertoire composition, regardless of disease or transplant status. In both patients and mice, T cells from blood and spleen covered only a limited part of the TCR repertoire found in tissues.

The CDR3 runs 14 amino acids, cysteine and phenylalanine included. CDR3 DNA is the only sequence kept; it has 42 bases, read in frame from the first base. As encoded in the germline V gene, CDR1 is SGHTA while CDR2 is FQGNSA. After removal of 5 bases from V and 7 bases from J, the junction retains 7 bases not matched to a gene. The count of this clone is one. Its specific antigen is unknown. There are no base qualities to consult, and no much larger clone falls within one base. In the paper's terms, the time point label means: human tissue collected at research (rapid) autopsy. Over an approximately three-year period, a research-autopsy study prospectively enrolled over 5 adult allo-HCT recipients who had steroid-refractory GVHD. Gastrointestinal GVHD was present in all GVHD patients, several lines of GVHD-directed therapy were administered to all GVHD patients, and skin involvement was additionally present in five or six GVHD patients. After a median post-mortem interval of nearly ten hours, autopsy tissues were collected, including GI sites from esophagus to rectum, liver, skin, and lymphoid organs such as spleen. Autopsy specimens were bisected, with one portion flash-frozen in liquid nitrogen and the rest formalin-fixed; GI outer muscle layers were removed. To extract genomic DNA from frozen tissues, either the Mag-Bind Blood & Tissue DNA HDQ 96 Kit on a Chemagic 360 or the DNeasy Blood & Tissue Kit was used. Extracted DNA was further purified with the Genomic DNA Clean & Concentrator-25 kit because of concern about red blood cell contamination.

The library came from the immunoSEQ multiplex PCR assay. TCRbeta CDR3 sequencing was performed at survey depth by Adaptive Biotechnologies, and CDR3 sequences, V/J genes, productive frequency and template counts were reported. Amplification of TCR beta CDR3 regions started from genomic DNA instead of RNA. On the study's bioinformatics: Jensen-Shannon divergence was used to quantify pairwise repertoire overlap between tissues, with a value of 1 indicating complete divergence and a value of 0 indicating identical repertoires. Tissues were clustered by single-linkage agglomerative hierarchical clustering of pairwise JSD values, and the clustering results were displayed as dendrograms. GLIPH2 was run on all patient samples with simulation_depth 1000, kmer_min_depth 3, cdr3_length_cutoff 8, keeping groups with more than two unique CDR3s. A standardized tissue-overlap score extrapolated Jaccard GLIPH-group overlap across patients to a standard repertoire size of 1000 clones. Associations of diversity with clinical or experimental variables used linear mixed-effect models with tissue fixed effects and individual random effects. Drawn from immuneACCESS, this table holds only the in-frame rearrangements with V and J called that TCRdb kept. Clones are partly lost; checked studies trace under half to an unresolved V gene and leave the rest unexplained. Clone size and V and J calls were adopted from that table, with D and trimming inferred from the DNA. The sample profile shows 2,500 to 3,500 clones; about three fifths of them were found once. The ten largest account for roughly 22% of the sample.

Sequenced material: jejunal tissue, taken at autopsy. The chain couples TRBV7-2 to TRBJ1-2, with 10 bases in between that match TRBD1. This TCR came from a male patient over 55 with steroid-refractory graft-versus-host disease after an allogeneic stem cell transplant. It is possible that, after a transplant, some T cells come from the graft donor. The sequenced DNA is TGTGCCAGCAGCAACCGACAGGGGGCATCTGGCTACACCTTC. Its protein reads: CASSNRQGASGYTF. The CDR3 plus the reference TRBV7-2 and TRBJ1-2 genes for the other parts give the full variable domain: GAGVSQSPSNKVTEKGKDVELRCDPISGHTALYWYRQSLGQGLEFLIYFQGNSAPDKSGLPSDRFSAERTGGSVSTLTIQRTQQEDSAVYLCASSNRQGASGYTFGSGTRLTVV.